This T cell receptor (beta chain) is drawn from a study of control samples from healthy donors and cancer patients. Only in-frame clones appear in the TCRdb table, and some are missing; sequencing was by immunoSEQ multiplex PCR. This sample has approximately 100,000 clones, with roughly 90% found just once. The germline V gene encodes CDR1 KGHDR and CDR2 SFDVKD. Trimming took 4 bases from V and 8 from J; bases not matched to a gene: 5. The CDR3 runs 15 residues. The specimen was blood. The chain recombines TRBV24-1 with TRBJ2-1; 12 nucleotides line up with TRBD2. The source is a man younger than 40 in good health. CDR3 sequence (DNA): TGTGCCACCAGTGACACTAGCGGGAGGACCTATGAGCAGTTCTTC. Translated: CATSDTSGRTYEQFF.